The 24 T cell receptor beta chains given below trace back to one sample, sequenced in a study of radiotherapy plus CTLA-4 blockade in lung cancer. Measured with immunoSEQ multiplex PCR; TCRdb has only the in-frame clones, and not every one. The data show tens of thousands of clones, approximately 80% seen once. Sequenced here: peripheral blood, sampled from a patient treated with radiotherapy plus ipilimumab. Every receptor here comes from a human donor with non-small cell lung cancer whose response to radiotherapy plus ipilimumab could not be evaluated.

The V and J genes are TRBV5-4 and TRBJ2-5, with D perhaps matching TRBD2 (6 bases). This CDR3 comprises 14 residues. The germline gives CDR1 SGHNT, CDR2 YYREEE (reference sequence). Trimming removed 4 bases at V and 4 bases at J, with 14 bases between. The CDR3 DNA follows: TGTGCCAGCAGCCCTGGGGGACTTGGAGAGACCCAGTACTTC. Residues: CASSPGGLGETQYF.

The chain uses TRBV18 and TRBJ2-3; 8 nucleotides agree with TRBD1. Unmatched junction bases numbered 5, after V lost 2 bases and J lost 1 base. The CDR3 extends over 16 amino acids. Germline-derived CDR1 and CDR2 are KGHSH and LQKENI. CDR3 coding DNA: TGTGCCAGCTCACCAACACCGGGACAGGGCACAGATACGCAGTATTTT. Protein sequence: CASSPTPGQGTDTQYF.

This chain uses TRBV15 with TRBJ1-2, with D unclear. V lost 5 bases, J lost 4 bases, and 23 bases lay in between. Germline V gene lookup returns CDR1 LNHNV and CDR2 YYDKDF (reference sequence). The length of the CDR3 is 17 residues. The CDR3 loop is CATSVIGGCGKTYGYTF. As DNA, the CDR3 is TGTGCCACCAGCGTAATAGGAGGGTGTGGAAAGACCTATGGCTACACCTTC.

The V call is TRBV9, the J call TRBJ2-1, with 7 bases lining up with TRBD1. The germline V gene encodes CDR1 SGDLS and CDR2 YYNGEE. The trim removed 0 bases at V and 1 base at J, leaving 10 bases unmatched. The CDR3 is 18 amino acids. The CDR3 nucleotides are TGTGCCAGCAGCGTAGCACAGGGGAACACAGGATCCTACAATGAGCAGTTCTTC. Translated: CASSVAQGNTGSYNEQFF.

This chain connects TRBV9 to TRBJ2-7; D may be TRBD1 (7 bases). The CDR3 spans 15 residues. V was cut by 1 base and J by 7 bases, with 18 bases left in between. CDR1 SGDLS and CDR2 YYNGEE come from the germline V gene. The CDR3 nucleotides read TGTGCCAGCAGCGTAACGACAGGGACCCGGGGGGAGCAGTACTTC. This gives the protein CASSVTTGTRGEQYF.

This chain links TRBV20-1 with TRBJ2-7, with D uncertain. Germline CDR1 DFQATT, CDR2 SNEGSKA (reference sequence). V lost 5 bases to trimming and J lost 5 bases, with 10 bases between them. This CDR3 has 11 amino acids. CDR3 nucleotide sequence: TGCAGTGCTTTCCTTTCGGACGAGCAGTACTTC. Amino acids: CSAFLSDEQYF.

The table lists this clone with a few counts. V is TRBV6-5 and J is TRBJ1-6; TRBD1 matches at 7 bases. Germline-derived CDR1 and CDR2 are MNHEY and SVGAGI. Unmatched junction bases numbered 4, after V lost 2 bases and J lost 6 bases. The CDR3 consists of 15 residues. CDR3 region: CASSYKGGGNSPLHF. In DNA, the CDR3 is TGTGCCAGCAGTTACAAAGGGGGCGGTAATTCACCCCTCCACTTT.

This clone was seen a few times. This chain uses TRBV4-2 with TRBJ2-1; 10 bases align to TRBD2. Trimming removed 5 bases from V and 4 bases from J; junction bases left unmatched: 5. Germline loops: CDR1 LGHNA, CDR2 YNFKEQ. The CDR3 is 15 residues long. CDR3 residues: CASSSSSGSYNEQFF. CDR3 in DNA: TGTGCCAGCAGCTCCTCTAGCGGGAGTTACAATGAGCAGTTCTTC.

The chain couples TRBV5-1 to TRBJ1-5; 7 nucleotides agree with TRBD1. Germline V gene sequence: CDR1 SGHRS, CDR2 YFSETQ. V lost 0 bases and J lost 5; bases outside the gene matches: 2. The CDR3 runs 14 residues. The CDR3 here is CASSLDGQDQPQHF. The CDR3 DNA is TGCGCCAGCAGCTTGGACGGACAGGATCAGCCCCAGCATTTT.

The gene calls are TRBV6-5 and TRBJ1-1; maybe TRBD1 (5 bases). CDR1 MNHEY and CDR2 SVGAGI come from the germline V gene. The germline V and J ends were trimmed by 7 bases and 4 bases, with 19 bases remaining between them. The CDR3 has 15 amino acids. CDR3 nucleotides: TGTGCCAGCACCCTCTGGGGGAGGGAACGCACTGAAGCTTTCTTT. Translating it yields CASTLWGRERTEAFF.

The chain has TRBV5-1 and TRBJ1-1; D is uncertain. Trimming took off 0 bases at V and 3 bases at J, with 9 bases between the two ends. CDR3 size: 14 residues. From germline, CDR1 is SGHRS and CDR2 YFSETQ. The CDR3: CASSLAWEHTEAFF. The CDR3 region has the DNA TGCGCCAGCAGCTTGGCCTGGGAGCACACTGAAGCTTTCTTT.

This chain uses TRBV7-8 with TRBJ1-3; 9 positions agree with TRBD1. Germline CDR1 is SGHVS and CDR2 is FQNEAQ. This CDR3 has 16 amino acids. V was pared by 0 bases and J by 1 base, with 1 base of the junction left unmatched. CDR3 loop: CASSLATGGSGNTIYF. CDR3 DNA: TGTGCCAGCAGCTTAGCGACAGGGGGATCTGGAAACACCATATATTTT.

V and J are TRBV7-2 and TRBJ2-7, with D perhaps TRBD1 (5 bases). V lost 3 bases to trimming and J lost 2 bases, with 14 bases between them. This CDR3 spans 15 amino acids. The germline V gene has CDR1 SGHTA and CDR2 FQGNSA. DNA for the CDR3: TGTGCCAGCAGCTTCGGACACGACCTGCCCTACGAGCAGTACTTC. It is translated as CASSFGHDLPYEQYF.

This CDR3 is CASSYRGTGRVEQYF. The CDR3 nucleotides are TGTGCCAGCAGTTACAGGGGAACCGGGCGAGTCGAGCAGTACTTC. The chain employs TRBV28 and TRBJ2-7; 7 positions agree with TRBD1. V lost 4 bases, J lost 6 bases, and 12 bases stayed unmatched. The CDR3 is 15 amino acids. Germline values: CDR1 MDHEN, CDR2 SYDVKM.

The chain employs TRBV5-6 and TRBJ2-7; TRBD2 matches at 9 bases. The CDR3 spans 16 residues. J gave up 2 bases and V 6 bases, and 12 bases lay outside the gene matches. Germline lookup yields CDR1 SGHDT and CDR2 YYEEEE. The CDR3 DNA reads TGTGCCAGCACTCTGCGGGAGGGCCTAGCTCCCTACGAGCAGTACTTC. Protein product: CASTLREGLAPYEQYF.

The genes are TRBV9 and TRBJ2-5; 7 bases are shared with TRBD2. CDR1 and CDR2 (germline): SGDLS, YYNGEE. Losses at the gene ends were 2 bases for V and 2 bases for J; bases not matched to a gene: 6. The CDR3 is 15 residues long. The CDR3 DNA is TGTGCCAGCAGCGTCTCGGGGAGGGCTCAAGAGACCCAGTACTTC. The encoded protein is CASSVSGRAQETQYF.

This clone has more than one count but fewer than ten. The J gene is TRBJ2-7, the V gene TRBV5-1; 11 nucleotides agree with TRBD1. Germline CDR1 SGHRS, CDR2 YFSETQ. CDR3 length: 16 amino acids. With V trimmed by 4 bases and J by 3 bases, 9 bases remained unmatched. The chain's CDR3 is CASSLNPGTGGYEQYF. The DNA of the CDR3 is TGCGCCAGCAGCCTCAACCCCGGGACAGGGGGCTACGAGCAGTACTTC.

By share, this clone counts as medium-sized. The chain employs TRBV19 and TRBJ2-5; 12 bases match TRBD2. The CDR3 totals 16 residues. J was trimmed by 0 bases and V by 5 bases; bases with no gene match: 4. Germline loops: CDR1 LNHDA, CDR2 SQIVND (reference sequence). The CDR3 DNA sequence: TGTGCCAGTAGTCCCAGACTAGCGGGGGACCAAGAGACCCAGTACTTC. As protein: CASSPRLAGDQETQYF.

V gene TRBV4-1 combines with J gene TRBJ1-2, with D maybe TRBD1 (6 bases). The germline V gene encodes CDR1 MGHRA and CDR2 YSYEKL. V was clipped by 3 bases and J by 0 bases, with 17 bases between them. The CDR3 has 17 amino acids. The CDR3 loop is CASSHPGRGYTNYGYTF. CDR3 coding DNA: TGCGCCAGCAGCCACCCGGGTAGGGGGTACACTAACTATGGCTACACCTTC.

V and J are TRBV28 and TRBJ1-1; D call uncertain. This CDR3 contains 14 residues. V lost 3 bases and J 10 bases, leaving 18 bases between the germline ends. Per germline, CDR1 MDHEN and CDR2 SYDVKM. CDR3 sequence (DNA): TGTGCCAGCAGTTTGGCACCCCGGGCGGGTGGAGCTTTCTTT. Its protein is CASSLAPRAGGAFF.

The rearrangement joins TRBV5-1 to TRBJ2-2; possibly TRBD1 for D (6 bases). Between the trimmed V and J ends, which lost 4 bases and 5 bases, there was a span of 9 bases. CDR3 size: 13 residues. CDR1 and CDR2 (germline): SGHRS, YFSETQ. The CDR3, as DNA: TGCGCCAGCAGCGGGCAGGGGACCGGGGAGCTGTTTTTT. The encoded protein is CASSGQGTGELFF.

V usage is TRBV28 and J usage is TRBJ2-7; D call uncertain. CDR3 length: 14 amino acids. Trimming took 3 bases from V and 1 from J, leaving 10 bases between them. Germline V gene sequence: CDR1 MDHEN, CDR2 SYDVKM. CDR3 in DNA: TGTGCCAGCAGTTTCAGGATTTCTTCCTACGAGCAGTACTTC. Its protein is CASSFRISSYEQYF.

The rearrangement links TRBV12-5 to TRBJ1-1; D gene ambiguous. Deletions cut 5 bases from V and 1 base from J, with 8 bases between. Germline loops: CDR1 LGHNT, CDR2 FRNRAP. This CDR3 contains 13 residues. CDR3 region: CASGIGGNTEAFF. In DNA, the CDR3 is TGTGCTAGTGGTATTGGAGGGAACACTGAAGCTTTCTTT.

This clone came up a few times. This chain joins TRBV19 and TRBJ2-6; D is possibly TRBD1 (7 bases). Germline CDR1 reads LNHDA; CDR2 reads SQIVND (reference sequence). Trimming cost V 4 bases and J 4 bases, with 17 bases left between them. The CDR3 has 17 residues. This CDR3 reads CASSSARRGAGANVLTF. The CDR3 nucleotides are TGTGCCAGTAGTAGCGCCCGCAGGGGGGCGGGGGCCAACGTCCTGACTTTC.